Included here is one T cell receptor (beta chain) sequence, with context. Its specificity is not known. TCRdb reprocessed the 5' RACE reads and stores each CDR3 protein as one record, lacking DNA. The table counts approximately 390,000 distinct CDR3 sequences; approximately 2.3% lies in the top ten. This record belongs to a study of monozygotic twins with inflammatory bowel disease. The study, taken as a whole, reports: Whereas healthy co-twins had higher TCRbeta diversity (inverse Simpson), IBD patients had lower diversity.

The CDR3 has 12 amino acids. From germline, CDR1 is SGHDT and CDR2 YYEEEE. The TCR comes from a human donor with ulcerative colitis or Crohn's disease, or a healthy co-twin of an affected twin (not recorded which). The J gene is TRBJ2-1, the V gene TRBV5-6; TCRdb proposes TRBD1, but this gene call is untestable without DNA. Sample: blood. The CDR3 region is CASSPGFNEQFF.